A single sample gave rise to the 32 T cell receptor beta chains below, sequenced in a study. TCRdb independently ran MiXCR on the 5' RACE reads; one entry per CDR3 protein. The top ten hold just over 3% of the sample, which has 10,000 to 15,000 distinct CDR3 sequences, 23% seen once. Specimen: naive CD4+ T cells sorted from blood. The subset here: naive CD4+ T cells, CD4+CD45RA+CD25-. The origin of the receptors is a female donor with breast cancer.

The chain links TRBV28 to TRBJ1-5; D uncertain. The length of the CDR3 is 13 residues. V gave up 4 bases and J gave up 2 bases, with 6 bases separating them. Germline V gene data show CDR1 as MDHEN and CDR2 as SYDVKM. CDR3 region: CASSWHRNQPQHF. CDR3 sequence (DNA): TGTGCCAGCAGTTGGCACCGCAATCAGCCCCAGCATTTT.

J is TRBJ2-1 and V is TRBV4-1; a weak D match, TRBD2 (6 bases). Trimming shortened V by 0 bases and J by 9 bases, and 15 bases separated the two germline ends. The V gene's germline CDR1 is MGHRA and CDR2 YSYEKL. The CDR3 runs to 15 residues. The CDR3 bases are TGCGCCAGCAGCCAAGAGCTAGCGTTGGTCCCTGAGCAGTTCTTC. The encoded protein is CASSQELALVPEQFF.

The sample holds many counts of this clonotype. The gene calls are TRBV2 and TRBJ1-2; D is unclear. V shed 6 bases and J shed 4 bases, with 9 bases lying between them. This CDR3 contains 12 residues. Per germline, CDR1 SNHLY and CDR2 FYNNEI. CDR3 in DNA: TGTGCCAGCAGCCTCGACACCTATGGCTACACCTTC. It yields the protein CASSLDTYGYTF.

This clonotype was counted many times. V gene TRBV20-1 combines with J gene TRBJ1-1; D uncertain. CDR1 and CDR2 (germline): DFQATT, SNEGSKA (reference sequence). The CDR3 sequence is 14 residues long. Trimming removed 1 base at V and 5 bases at J, with 14 bases between. CDR3 bases: TGCAGTGCTAGAGGACAACCCTGGGTGACTGAAGCTTTCTTT. Translated: CSARGQPWVTEAFF.

In its sample, this clonotype was seen many times. The genes are TRBV9 and TRBJ2-1; D uncertain. The CDR3 runs 13 residues. V was cut by 0 bases and J by 7 bases, with 8 bases left in between. Looked up from germline, CDR1 is SGDLS and CDR2 is YYNGEE. The CDR3 DNA sequence: TGTGCCAGCAGCGTAGCGGGCATAAATGAGCAGTTCTTC. It yields the protein CASSVAGINEQFF.

The sample holds one count of this clonotype. V usage is TRBV30 and J usage is TRBJ2-3; possible D gene TRBD2, 6 bases. Trimming left V 1 base short and J 3 bases short, with 11 bases between. Looked up from germline, CDR1 is GTSNPN and CDR2 is SVGIG (reference sequence). CDR3 length: 14 amino acids. DNA for the CDR3: TGTGCCTGGAGTGGCTCGGGAGTGACAGATACGCAGTATTTT. It specifies CAWSGSGVTDTQYF.

This clonotype is labeled as medium-sized (0.01 to 0.1%). The chain couples TRBV4-2 to TRBJ2-1; D unresolved. Trimming shortened V by 0 bases and J by 8 bases, and 5 bases separated the two germline ends. The CDR3 extends over 12 amino acids. Per the germline V gene, CDR1 is LGHNA and CDR2 is YNFKEQ. The CDR3 sequence: CASSQDSYEQFF. The CDR3 bases are TGTGCCAGCAGCCAAGATAGCTATGAGCAGTTCTTC.

In its sample, this clonotype ranks as medium-sized (0.01 to 0.1%). This rearrangement joins TRBV6-1 to TRBJ1-5; the D gene is possibly TRBD1 (6 bases). This CDR3 is built from 16 residues. The V end lost 2 bases, the J end lost 0 bases, and 11 bases lay between the germline ends. Germline lookup yields CDR1 MNHNS and CDR2 SASEGT. The chain's CDR3 is CASSELGGFSNQPQHF. The CDR3 DNA reads TGTGCCAGCAGTGAACTAGGGGGTTTTAGCAATCAGCCCCAGCATTTT.

This clonotype is medium-sized (0.01 to 0.1%) within its sample. The rearrangement links TRBV4-1 to TRBJ2-3; D remains ambiguous. Germline loops: CDR1 MGHRA, CDR2 YSYEKL. The V end lost 3 bases, the J end lost 6 bases, and 7 bases lay between the germline ends. The CDR3 is 12 residues long. The CDR3 reads CASSHPRDTQYF. CDR3 nucleotide sequence: TGCGCCAGCAGCCATCCCCGCGATACGCAGTATTTT.

This clonotype ranks as medium-sized. The chain carries TRBV12-3 or TRBV12-4 and TRBJ2-3; D is undetermined. This CDR3 comprises 11 residues. V was trimmed by 6 bases and J by 6 bases, leaving 7 bases between them. The CDR3 sequence is CASRARDTQYF. Here the CDR3 DNA reads TGTGCCAGCAGGGCCCGGGATACGCAGTATTTT.

This clonotype was seen repeatedly, ten times or more. A clone one base away is much larger, so this may be a read error. The chain combines TRBV14 with TRBJ1-1; D is possibly TRBD1 (5 bases). CDR1 SGHDN and CDR2 FVKESK come from the germline V gene. CDR3 length equals 13 residues. Trimming cost V 4 bases and J 1 base, with 7 bases left between them. The CDR3: CASSLGTNTEAFF. Written as DNA, the CDR3 is TGTGCCAGCAGCCTAGGGACGAACACTGAAGCTTTCTTT.

This clonotype was seen more than once but under ten times. The CDR3 DNA reads TGCAGCGTTGAAGATTGGAAGGGGGAGAGCGAGCAGTACTTC. Translated, it gives CSVEDWKGESEQYF. V and J are TRBV29-1 and TRBJ2-7, with TRBD1 as a possible D gene (6 bases). Germline CDR1 SQVTM, CDR2 ANQGSEA. This CDR3 has 14 amino acids. Trimming shortened V by 0 bases and J by 6 bases, and 15 bases separated the two germline ends.

In this sample, this clonotype turned up many times. The J gene is TRBJ2-3, the V gene TRBV20-1; D gene unclear. Looked up from germline, CDR1 is DFQATT and CDR2 is SNEGSKA (reference sequence). Between the trimmed V and J ends, which lost 1 base and 0 bases, there was a span of 14 bases. The CDR3 sequence is 16 residues long. The CDR3 spells CSARGKAVTSTDTQYF. Here the CDR3 DNA reads TGCAGTGCTAGAGGAAAAGCAGTCACTAGCACAGATACGCAGTATTTT.

The rearrangement uses TRBV6-4 and TRBJ2-1; 9 bases match TRBD1. CDR3 size: 17 residues. The germline V gene encodes CDR1 MRHNA and CDR2 SNTAGT. V lost 4 bases, J lost 4 bases, and 11 bases stayed unmatched. The CDR3 region has the DNA TGTGCCAGCAGTGCATCCGGGACAGGGTATGGTTACAATGAGCAGTTCTTC. It is translated as CASSASGTGYGYNEQFF.

The V gene is TRBV18, the J gene TRBJ1-3, with 7 positions matching TRBD1. CDR3 size: 17 residues. Germline CDR1 KGHSH, CDR2 LQKENI. V lost 3 bases to trimming and J lost 3 bases; unmatched junction nucleotides: 11. CDR3 sequence reads: CASSPLRDSGDGNTIYF. For the CDR3, the DNA is TGTGCCAGCTCACCGCTCCGGGACAGTGGAGATGGAAACACCATATATTTT.

On this clonotype itself: With a much larger clone just one base away, this may be a read error. The chain employs TRBV5-1 and TRBJ1-1; 7 nucleotides agree with TRBD1. Germline V gene sequence: CDR1 SGHRS, CDR2 YFSETQ. After removal of 5 bases from V and 0 bases from J, the junction contained 19 bases not matched to a gene. The CDR3 extends over 19 amino acids. DNA of the CDR3: TGCGCCAGCAGGATAGAACAGGGGCCAAGAAATTCTATGAACACTGAAGCTTTCTTT. Protein: CASRIEQGPRNSMNTEAFF.

The sample holds one count of this clonotype. The chain recombines TRBV5-1 with TRBJ2-1; D possibly matches TRBD1 or TRBD2 (5 bases each). V was pared by 2 bases and J by 5 bases, with 14 bases between. CDR1 and CDR2 from the germline V gene are SGHRS and YFSETQ. There are 15 residues in the CDR3. This chain's CDR3 is CASSFGLVGDNEQFF. CDR3 sequence (DNA): TGCGCCAGCAGCTTTGGCCTAGTGGGGGACAATGAGCAGTTCTTC.

As to this clonotype: A much larger clone differs from this one at a single base, so this may be a read error. The chain joins TRBV20-1 to TRBJ2-7, with 7 bases that match TRBD1. V lost 7 bases and J lost 3; bases outside the gene matches: 12. This CDR3 region has 14 residues. Germline CDR1 is DFQATT and CDR2 is SNEGSKA (reference sequence). CDR3 nucleotides: TGCAGTGAGACCGGGACAGAGGTTTACTACGAGCAGTACTTC. Protein sequence: CSETGTEVYYEQYF.

Of note for this clonotype: A much larger clone sits a single nucleotide away, making a read error possible. V usage is TRBV12-3 or TRBV12-4 and J usage is TRBJ1-5; TRBD1 aligns across 8 bases. The CDR3 sequence is 17 residues long. The CDR3 reads CASSVAFSGGRNQPQHF. In DNA form, the CDR3 reads TGTGCCAGCAGTGTAGCATTCTCAGGGGGCCGCAATCAGCCCCAGCATTTT.

On this clonotype: An end of the junction differs from the germline gene, which may be a read error. The chain joins TRBV6-5 to TRBJ2-7; possibly TRBD1 or TRBD2 for D (5 bases each). The length of the CDR3 is 14 residues. Germline CDR1 MNHEY, CDR2 SVGAGI. The DNA of the CDR3 is TGTGCCAGCACCAACTACAGGACTCCCTACGAGCGGTACTTC. Its protein is CASTNYRTPYERYF.

This clonotype is termed medium-sized. V is TRBV4-1 and J is TRBJ2-7, with a weak D call TRBD1 (6 bases). The CDR3 sequence is 14 residues long. CDR1 is MGHRA, CDR2 YSYEKL, per germline. Trimming left V 4 bases short and J 4 bases short, with 14 bases between. As DNA, the CDR3 is TGCGCCAGCAGCCGCTTAGGGGGAGAGTACGAGCAGTACTTC. Encoded protein: CASSRLGGEYEQYF.

This clonotype has at least ten counts. The chain employs TRBV5-1 and TRBJ1-1, with D unresolved. Trimming shortened V by 2 bases and J by 7 bases, and 9 bases separated the two germline ends. The CDR3 extends over 12 amino acids. Germline CDR1 and CDR2: SGHRS and YFSETQ. CDR3 in amino acids: CASSLTGSEAFF. CDR3 coding DNA: TGCGCCAGCAGCTTAACGGGAAGTGAAGCTTTCTTT. Complete variable domain (other parts from reference TRBV5-1 and TRBJ1-1): KAGVTQTPRYLIKTRGQQVTLSCSPISGHRSVSWYQQTPGQGLQFLFEYFSETQRNKGNFPGRFSGRQFSNSRSEMNVSTLELGDSALYLCASSLTGSEAFFGQGTRLTVV.

On this clonotype: A much more abundant neighbour one base away suggests this may be a read error. The chain uses TRBV4-1 and TRBJ2-1; no clear D gene. Germline CDR1 is MGHRA and CDR2 is YSYEKL. Deletions cut 1 base from V and 8 bases from J, with 12 bases between. The CDR3 loop spans 14 amino acids. As DNA, the CDR3 is TGCGCCAGCAGCCAAGTCGCGAGTCCGGATGAGCAGTTCTTC. This gives the protein CASSQVASPDEQFF.

Points on this clonotype: A much larger clone differs from this one at a single base, so this may be a read error. V is TRBV5-1 and J is TRBJ1-1; weak D call: TRBD1 (5 bases). The CDR3 consists of 12 residues. Germline CDR1 and CDR2: SGHRS and YFSETQ. CDR3 nucleotide sequence: TGCGCCAGCAGGTCAGGGACCACTGAAGCTCTCTTT. Translated: CASRSGTTEALF.

This clonotype was found many times. This chain connects TRBV20-1 to TRBJ2-1; 8 bases align to TRBD2. V dropped 2 bases and J dropped 0; count of bases not matched to a gene: 6. This CDR3 has 16 residues. Germline values: CDR1 DFQATT, CDR2 SNEGSKA (reference sequence). The CDR3 loop reads CSARSGGGFSYNEQFF. In DNA form, the CDR3 reads TGCAGTGCTAGATCCGGGGGGGGGTTCTCCTACAATGAGCAGTTCTTC.

This clonotype is medium-sized. The chain has TRBV6-5 and TRBJ1-5; tentative D call: TRBD1 (5 bases). Germline V gene lookup returns CDR1 MNHEY and CDR2 SVGAGI. The CDR3 is made up of 14 amino acids. The V end lost 5 bases, the J end lost 2 bases, and 10 bases lay between the germline ends. The CDR3 protein is CASSRDHGNQPQHF. The CDR3 DNA is TGTGCCAGCAGTCGGGACCACGGCAATCAGCCCCAGCATTTT.

This clonotype is labeled as medium-sized. This chain joins TRBV25-1 and TRBJ2-7; 8 bases are a match to TRBD1. J gave up 3 bases and V 4 bases, and 2 bases lay outside the gene matches. Germline CDR1 MGHDK, CDR2 SYGVNS. There are 13 residues in the CDR3. The DNA of the CDR3 is TGTGCCAGCAGTGGGACAGGGAACTACGAGCAGTACTTC. Protein sequence: CASSGTGNYEQYF.

The V and J genes are TRBV20-1 and TRBJ2-1; 11 nucleotides line up with TRBD2. This CDR3 has 13 amino acids. CDR1 is DFQATT, CDR2 SNEGSKA, per germline (reference sequence). Trimming removed 6 bases from V and 15 bases from J; junction bases left unmatched: 13. Here the CDR3 reads CSAKLAGVFGRFF. The CDR3 nucleotides are TGCAGTGCCAAACTAGCGGGAGTGTTTGGGCGGTTCTTC.

Within the sample, this clonotype is medium-sized. This chain's CDR3 is CASSQVPGAGYGYTF. In nucleotides, the CDR3 is TGTGCCAGCAGCCAAGTACCGGGGGCAGGCTATGGCTACACCTTC. This chain links TRBV3-1 with TRBJ1-2; tentative D call: TRBD1 (6 bases). The CDR3 is 15 residues long. The germline V and J ends were trimmed by 1 base and 4 bases, with 13 bases remaining between them. Germline V lookup: CDR1 LGHDT, CDR2 YNNKEL (reference sequence).

This clonotype is medium-sized (0.01 to 0.1%). The chain recombines TRBV5-1 with TRBJ2-3; 10 nucleotides agree with TRBD2. After removal of 4 bases from V and 4 bases from J, the junction contained 12 bases not matched to a gene. CDR3 length: 17 amino acids. Germline V lookup: CDR1 SGHRS, CDR2 YFSETQ. CDR3 loop: CASSLPRASGSADTQYF. The CDR3 DNA sequence: TGCGCCAGCAGCCTACCCCGGGCTAGCGGGAGTGCAGATACGCAGTATTTT.

The sample holds many counts of this clonotype. J is TRBJ1-1 and V is TRBV20-1, with D perhaps matching TRBD1 (5 bases). This CDR3 contains 14 residues. V lost 6 bases and J 3 bases, leaving 17 bases between the germline ends. CDR1 and CDR2 from the germline V gene are DFQATT and SNEGSKA (reference sequence). Here the CDR3 reads CSATRALGDTEAFF. The CDR3 DNA follows: TGCAGTGCCACCCGGGCACTAGGGGACACTGAAGCTTTCTTT.

This clonotype rates as medium-sized. The genes are TRBV5-1 and TRBJ2-3; no firm D call. The V gene lost 0 bases and the J gene lost 4 bases, with 6 bases spanning the gap. This CDR3 spans 13 amino acids. Per the germline V gene, CDR1 is SGHRS and CDR2 is YFSETQ. CDR3 region: CASSLGVADTQYF. The CDR3, as DNA: TGCGCCAGCAGCTTGGGGGTCGCAGATACGCAGTATTTT. Full variable domain (outside the CDR3, taken from reference TRBV5-1 and TRBJ2-3): KAGVTQTPRYLIKTRGQQVTLSCSPISGHRSVSWYQQTPGQGLQFLFEYFSETQRNKGNFPGRFSGRQFSNSRSEMNVSTLELGDSALYLCASSLGVADTQYFGPGTRLTVL.